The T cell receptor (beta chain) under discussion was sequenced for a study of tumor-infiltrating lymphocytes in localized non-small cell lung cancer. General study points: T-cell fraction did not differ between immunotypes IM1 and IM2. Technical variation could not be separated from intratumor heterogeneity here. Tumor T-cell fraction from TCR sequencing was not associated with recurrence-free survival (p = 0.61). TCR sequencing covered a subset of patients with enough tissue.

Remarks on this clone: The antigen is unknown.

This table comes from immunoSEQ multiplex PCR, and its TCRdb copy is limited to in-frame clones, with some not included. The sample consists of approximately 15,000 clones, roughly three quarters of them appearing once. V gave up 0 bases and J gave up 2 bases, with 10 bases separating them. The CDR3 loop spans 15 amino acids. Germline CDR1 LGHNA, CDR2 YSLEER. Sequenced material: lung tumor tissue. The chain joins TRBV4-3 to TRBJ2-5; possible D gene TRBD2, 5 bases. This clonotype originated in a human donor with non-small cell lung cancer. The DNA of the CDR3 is TGCGCCAGCAGCCAAGACGCGCGGGTTCAAGAGACCCAGTACTTC. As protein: CASSQDARVQETQYF.